One T cell receptor beta chain is described in this entry. The antigen is not known. This specimen comes from a study of shared clonotypes between healthy human individuals. At the level of the study: CD4 naive and memory got three plates each, CD8 naive two, CD8 memory one.

Sequencing was performed with immunoSEQ multiplex PCR; in TCRdb, only in-frame clones are kept and a portion is missing. The sample holds a few million clones, over 85% seen once. Points from the study as a whole: Estimated richness was generally greater in naive than memory subsets.

The CDR3 covers 15 residues. Trimming stripped 7 bases from V and 3 bases from J, with 19 bases between. Germline CDR1 MNHNS, CDR2 SASEGT. All donors qualified as healthy HIV-negative adults and had experienced no recent acute infections or vaccinations. V is TRBV6-1 and J is TRBJ2-7; D assignment may be TRBD1 or TRBD2 (7 bases each). The source material was naive CD4+ T cells from PBMCs. The subset denotes: CD45RA+ positively selected. The TCR was taken from a man between 18 and 35 years old in good health. Some clones in this sample may be carry-over from other donors' samples. In DNA, the CDR3 is TGTGCCAGCACCTTACGACAGGGAGGGGGCTACGAGCAGTACTTC. This encodes CASTLRQGGGYEQYF.